A single sample gave rise to the 2 T cell receptor beta chains below, sequenced in a study of early T cells in non-severe SARS-CoV-2 infection. TCRdb called the 5' RACE reads again in MiXCR, with one record for every CDR3 protein. The sample includes about 40,000 distinct CDR3 sequences, 4.5% to 5% of them seen just once. Sequencing input: whole blood. These receptors were obtained from an adult who was a healthcare worker with PCR-confirmed SARS-CoV-2 infection or an uninfected control (not recorded which).

This clonotype has ten or more counts. The chain employs TRBV6-1 and TRBJ2-7; the D gene is possibly TRBD2 (5 bases). V lost 0 bases and J lost 3, with 9 bases in between. The germline CDR1 and CDR2 sequences are MNHNS and SASEGT. CDR3 length: 14 residues. The CDR3 DNA is TGTGCCAGCAGTGAAGCGCGGGTGGGCTACGAGCAGTACTTC. Translation gives CASSEARVGYEQYF.

This clonotype has just a few counts. The chain's CDR3 is CASSPGEGQPQHF. In DNA form, the CDR3 reads TGTGCCAGCTCACCAGGAGAGGGTCAGCCCCAGCATTTT. The V gene is TRBV18, the J gene TRBJ1-5; D remains unclear. Germline-derived CDR1 and CDR2 are KGHSH and LQKENI. The CDR3 length is 13 residues. Trimming took off 2 bases at V and 6 bases at J, with 8 bases between the two ends.